A selection of T cell receptor beta chains follows, all from one sample in a study of T cells in Graves' hyperthyroidism and ophthalmopathy. TCRdb analysed the multiplex PCR reads with MiXCR anew, one entry per CDR3 protein. The sample carries over 700,000 distinct CDR3 sequences, roughly 20% recorded once. The source material was blood. The source is a woman between 45 and 65 years old with Graves' hyperthyroidism that later progressed to Graves' ophthalmopathy. Both conserved end residues are part of each CDR3. A D gene is named only where the DNA matches it firmly. The listing skips clone size in some rows; elsewhere it reads once, few, many or a size class.

>.|TRBJ1-5|TRBV6-1|.
CASSERGGISDQPQHF
TGTGCCAGCAGTGAACGGGGGGGGATTAGCGATCAGCCCCAGCATTTT
>.|TRBJ1-1|TRBV7-8|many
CASSPPKITEAFF
TGTGCCAGCAGCCCCCCCAAGATCACTGAAGCTTTCTTT
>.|TRBJ2-3|TRBV20-1|many
CSASLGVRTDTQYF
TGCAGTGCTAGTTTGGGGGTACGCACAGATACGCAGTATTTT
>.|TRBJ2-1|TRBV12-3/TRBV12-4|many
CASTIGSNGGNEQFF
TGTGCCAGCACCATCGGTAGTAACGGGGGTAATGAGCAGTTCTTC
>TRBD2|TRBJ2-1|TRBV6-4|.
CASSDPGGLSNEQFF
TGTGCCAGCAGTGACCCGGGGGGGTTGAGTAATGAGCAGTTCTTC
>.|TRBJ1-1|TRBV28|.
CASSFTVRQLNTEAFF
TGTGCCAGCAGTTTCACGGTGAGACAGTTGAACACTGAAGCTTTCTTT
>.|TRBJ1-2|TRBV29-1|few
CSVRYTTADGYTF
TGCAGCGTTAGGTACACCACAGCGGACGGCTACACCTTC
>.|TRBJ1-2|TRBV6-2/TRBV6-3|.
CASSYGDTANYGYTF
TGTGCCAGCAGTTACGGGGATACAGCTAACTATGGCTACACCTTC
>.|TRBJ2-3|TRBV6-1|.
CASSEAAYDTQYF
TGTGCCAGCAGTGAAGCAGCCTACGATACGCAGTATTTT
>TRBD1|TRBJ1-2|TRBV12-3/TRBV12-4|many
CASSRRQGNSYHGYTF
TGTGCCAGCAGCCGCAGACAGGGAAACAGTTATCATGGCTACACCTTC
>.|TRBJ1-4|TRBV6-1|.
CASSSGRGGEKLFF
TGTGCCAGCAGTTCCGGACGGGGGGGAGAAAAACTGTTTTTT
>.|TRBJ2-1|TRBV11-2|many
CASSLDPSLSGASYNEQFF
TGTGCCAGCAGCTTAGATCCGAGCCTTTCTGGGGCCTCCTACAATGAGCAGTTCTTC
>TRBD1|TRBJ1-1|TRBV19|few
CASTQDRGTEAFF
TGTGCCAGTACCCAGGACAGGGGCACTGAAGCTTTCTTT
>.|TRBJ2-5|TRBV7-2|.
CASSLFAGVVAYQETQYF
TGTGCCAGCAGCTTATTTGCAGGAGTTGTAGCGTACCAAGAGACCCAGTACTTC
>TRBD1|TRBJ2-7|TRBV20-1|.
CSASGDRSYEQYF
TGCAGTGCCTCTGGGGACAGATCCTACGAGCAGTACTTC
>.|TRBJ2-7|TRBV18|many
CASSVDQGYEQYF
TGTGCCAGCTCGGTAGATCAGGGTTACGAGCAGTACTTC
>.|TRBJ2-5|TRBV11-2|many
CASSETGYQETQYF
TGTGCCAGCAGCGAGACAGGTTACCAAGAGACCCAGTACTTC
>TRBD1|TRBJ1-6|TRBV5-5|.
CASSTWDRPNSPLHF
TGTGCCAGCAGCACCTGGGACAGACCAAATTCACCCCTCCACTTT
>.|TRBJ1-5|TRBV20-1|few
CSATLAQANQPQHF
TGCAGTGCTACGTTGGCACAAGCCAATCAGCCCCAGCATTTT
>TRBD1|TRBJ1-1|TRBV5-1|many
CASSLPGTGTEAFF
TGCGCCAGCAGCTTGCCAGGGACAGGCACTGAAGCTTTCTTT
>TRBD2|TRBJ2-4|TRBV3-1|few
CASSQRGLAALTKNIQYF
TGTGCCAGCAGCCAGAGGGGACTAGCGGCTCTAACCAAAAACATTCAGTACTTC
>TRBD1|TRBJ2-5|TRBV20-1|many
CSARDRTGGFVETQYF
TGCAGTGCTAGAGATCGGACAGGGGGCTTCGTAGAGACCCAGTACTTC
>.|TRBJ2-2|TRBV19|.
CASRTEQFEAGELFF
TGTGCCAGTAGGACGGAGCAATTTGAGGCCGGGGAGCTGTTTTTT
>.|TRBJ1-6|TRBV12-3/TRBV12-4|few
CASSFLPISNSPLHF
TGTGCCAGCAGTTTTCTACCGATTTCTAATTCACCCCTCCACTTT
>.|TRBJ2-2|TRBV12-3/TRBV12-4|many
CASSFMGPTGELFF
TGTGCCAGCAGTTTCATGGGGCCGACCGGGGAGCTGTTTTTT
>.|TRBJ1-2|TRBV12-3/TRBV12-4|many
CASSGTGYTF
TGTGCCAGCAGTGGGACAGGCTACACCTTC
>TRBD1|TRBJ1-1|TRBV9|.
CASSEQGAPDTEAFF
TGTGCCAGCAGCGAACAGGGGGCGCCGGACACTGAAGCTTTCTTT
>.|TRBJ1-5|TRBV12-3/TRBV12-4|many
CASSLSPRNQPQHF
TGTGCCAGCAGTTTATCCCCTCGGAATCAGCCCCAGCATTTT